A single sample gave rise to the 18 T cell receptor beta chains below, sequenced in a study of CD8 T cells in ankylosing spondylitis. A single record per CDR3 protein comes from TCRdb applying MiXCR to the 5' RACE reads. The sample records 270,000 or so distinct CDR3 sequences, more than 15% being singletons. Input material: blood, either unsorted or a sorted T cell fraction (not recorded which). The receptors stem from a male donor with ankylosing spondylitis or in good health (not recorded which).

This clonotype was found a few times. The chain recombines TRBV6-1 with TRBJ2-5; possible D gene TRBD2, 6 bases. V lost 8 bases to trimming and J lost 5 bases, with 24 bases between them. The germline CDR1 and CDR2 sequences are MNHNS and SASEGT. The CDR3 has 16 residues. CDR3 in amino acids: CASCRKWGLPRETQYF. The CDR3 region has the DNA TGTGCCAGCTGTAGGAAATGGGGACTCCCTCGGGAGACCCAGTACTTC.

In its sample, this clonotype was seen a few times. J is TRBJ2-5 and V is TRBV20-1, with no clear D. Trimming left V 6 bases short and J 5 bases short, with 22 bases between. Per the germline V gene, CDR1 is DFQATT and CDR2 is SNEGSKA (reference sequence). The CDR3 is 15 amino acids. The CDR3 DNA follows: TGCAGTGCCCAAACCCACGAGGAAGCATGGGAGACCCAGTACTTC. It yields the protein CSAQTHEEAWETQYF.

This clonotype appeared many times. This sequence joins TRBV20-1 and TRBJ2-7; no definite D call. The V and J ends lost 0 bases and 2 bases respectively, with 14 bases between them. The germline V gene has CDR1 DFQATT and CDR2 SNEGSKA (reference sequence). The CDR3 has 15 amino acids. The CDR3 sequence is CSAREGLQKPYEQYF. The CDR3 DNA sequence: TGCAGTGCTAGAGAGGGGTTACAGAAACCCTACGAGCAGTACTTC.

This clonotype was recorded many times. The chain combines TRBV6-5 with TRBJ2-1, with D perhaps TRBD2 (5 bases). CDR3 length: 14 residues. Trimming stripped 2 bases from V and 6 bases from J, with 11 bases between. Germline V gene sequence: CDR1 MNHEY, CDR2 SVGAGI. Here the CDR3 reads CASSYLTSANEQFF. In DNA, the CDR3 is TGTGCCAGCAGTTACCTCACTAGTGCCAATGAGCAGTTCTTC.

The V and J genes are TRBV12-3 or TRBV12-4 and TRBJ2-3; D remains unclear. The V gene lost 6 bases and the J gene lost 4 bases, with 8 bases spanning the gap. The CDR3 is 12 amino acids. CDR3 sequence (DNA): TGTGCCAGCAGCACGAGTCCAGATACGCAGTATTTT. This sequence encodes CASSTSPDTQYF.

The rearrangement joins TRBV20-1 to TRBJ1-2; 7 nucleotides line up with TRBD1. Germline V gene lookup returns CDR1 DFQATT and CDR2 SNEGSKA (reference sequence). This CDR3 is built from 14 residues. Trimming cost V 6 bases and J 1 base; bases outside gene matches: 8. The CDR3 DNA sequence: TGCAGTGCCCCAAGGACAGGAGTTAACTATGGCTACACCTTC. It translates to CSAPRTGVNYGYTF.

This clonotype was recorded many times. The chain carries TRBV29-1 and TRBJ2-5; TRBD2 matches at 10 bases. The length of the CDR3 is 16 residues. The V gene end was trimmed by 1 base and the J gene end by 1 base; junction bases not matched to a gene: 6. From germline, CDR1 is SQVTM and CDR2 ANQGSEA. The CDR3 DNA reads TGCAGCGTTGAAGGGACTAGCGGAGTCCTCCAAGAGACCCAGTACTTC. Residues: CSVEGTSGVLQETQYF.

This clonotype was counted only a few times. V usage is TRBV11-3 and J usage is TRBJ2-2; D is unclear. The CDR3 spans 14 residues. Trimming cost V 2 bases and J 6 bases, with 10 bases left between them. CDR1 SGHNT and CDR2 YENEEA come from the germline V gene. CDR3 in amino acids: CASSLTPSAGELFF. Here the CDR3 DNA reads TGTGCCAGCAGCTTAACCCCTAGTGCCGGGGAGCTGTTTTTT.

This clonotype was observed many times. This chain links TRBV4-2 with TRBJ2-3; the match to TRBD2 covers 9 bases. J gave up 5 bases and V 1 base, and 13 bases lay outside the gene matches. The CDR3 spans 18 residues. The germline V gene has CDR1 LGHNA and CDR2 YNFKEQ. The CDR3 bases are TGTGCCAGCAGCCAAGTCCCGATAGCGGGAGAACCGGAAGATACGCAGTATTTT. Translation: CASSQVPIAGEPEDTQYF.

The chain recombines TRBV29-1 with TRBJ2-5; tentatively, D is TRBD1 (6 bases). Trimming removed 4 bases from V and 0 bases from J, with 9 bases in between. The germline gives CDR1 SQVTM, CDR2 ANQGSEA. This CDR3 is 13 amino acids long. The CDR3 protein is CSVVGTNQETQYF. The DNA for the CDR3 is TGCAGCGTTGTTGGGACAAACCAAGAGACCCAGTACTTC.

This clonotype was counted between two and nine times. The chain has TRBV5-4 and TRBJ1-2; 10 bases match TRBD1. J was trimmed by 6 bases and V by 3 bases; bases with no gene match: 5. The CDR3 is 14 residues long. CDR1 is SGHNT and CDR2 is YYREEE in the germline V gene (reference sequence). The CDR3 DNA sequence: TGTGCCAGCAGCTGGGAGGGGACAGGGGATGGCTACACCTTC. It yields the protein CASSWEGTGDGYTF.

This clonotype was found once. A single base separates this from a much larger clone, so it may be a read error. This chain connects TRBV12-3 or TRBV12-4 to TRBJ2-5; D gene ambiguous. Trimming removed 4 bases from V and 1 base from J, with 10 bases in between. The CDR3 has 14 residues. The CDR3 sequence is CASSSDQTQETQYF. The CDR3 DNA sequence: TGTGCCAGCAGTTCCGACCAGACCCAAGAGACCCAGTACTTC.

Many counts were recorded for this clonotype. V usage is TRBV20-1 and J usage is TRBJ1-2; unclear D gene. Trimming removed 6 bases from V and 1 base from J, with 18 bases in between. The germline V gene has CDR1 DFQATT and CDR2 SNEGSKA (reference sequence). CDR3 size: 15 residues. The CDR3 bases are TGCAGTGCAAAACCGGGTGATTTAGTTAACTATGGCTACACCTTC. Translated, it gives CSAKPGDLVNYGYTF.

The chain combines TRBV7-2 with TRBJ1-6; 7 nucleotides agree with TRBD1. This CDR3 spans 15 amino acids. Unmatched junction bases numbered 8, after V lost 2 bases and J lost 10 bases. The V gene's germline CDR1 is SGHTA and CDR2 FQGNSA. The CDR3 coding sequence is TGTGCCAGCAGCTTAATTAGGCAGGGGGAATCACCCCTCCACTTT. Translation gives CASSLIRQGESPLHF.

This clonotype was picked up a small number of times. This rearrangement joins TRBV25-1 to TRBJ2-3; TRBD1 matches at 7 bases. The CDR3 length is 16 residues. CDR1 is MGHDK, CDR2 SYGVNS, per germline. J lost 0 bases, V lost 5 bases, and 8 bases had no gene match. The chain's CDR3 is CASSPGQDPSTDTQYF. DNA for the CDR3: TGTGCCAGCAGTCCCGGACAGGACCCTAGCACAGATACGCAGTATTTT.

V is TRBV27 and J is TRBJ2-1; TRBD2 agrees at 13 bases. The germline V gene encodes CDR1 MNHEY and CDR2 SMNVEV (reference sequence). V trimming: 6 bases; J trimming: 1 base; junction bases outside the gene matches: 9. The CDR3 contains 18 residues. CDR3 sequence (DNA): TGTGCCAGCAGCCGTGGGACTAGCGGGACCCCGTCCTACAATGAGCAGTTCTTC. This translates into CASSRGTSGTPSYNEQFF.

CDR3 sequence reads: CASSPEGVVGEQFF. The CDR3 nucleotides read TGTGCCAGCAGCCCAGAGGGAGTGGTCGGTGAGCAGTTCTTC. The rearrangement links TRBV9 to TRBJ2-1; tentative D call: TRBD2 (5 bases). This CDR3 has 14 amino acids. The ends were cut back, 4 bases at V and 9 bases at J, with 17 bases in the middle. CDR1 is SGDLS, CDR2 YYNGEE, per germline.

This clonotype was found many times. This chain joins TRBV20-1 and TRBJ2-7; D uncertain. CDR3 size: 14 residues. The ends were cut back, 0 bases at V and 3 bases at J, with 12 bases in the middle. Per the germline V gene, CDR1 is DFQATT and CDR2 is SNEGSKA (reference sequence). Here the CDR3 DNA reads TGCAGTGCTAGAGATCTGGGCGCCCACTACGAGCAGTACTTC. Translation: CSARDLGAHYEQYF.